The rows below give T cell receptor beta chains drawn from one sample of a study of response to subunit inactivated influenza vaccine. One entry per CDR3 protein results from TCRdb running MiXCR on the RT-PCR reads. This sample has roughly 290,000 distinct CDR3 sequences, with 20% to 25% found just once. The sample consisted of PBMCs from blood, taken about 20 months after vaccination. Receptors originate from a man aged 45 to 70 who received an inactivated influenza vaccine. Each CDR3 is given with its conserved first and last residue. The D gene is left open where the match is weak. Where a row states a size, it is once, few, many or the class of an expanded clone; other rows omit it.

abundance	d_gene	j_gene	v_gene	CDR3nt	CDR3aa
.	TRBD1	TRBJ1-1	TRBV28	TGTGCCAGCAGTCGACAGGGGAGGAACACTGAAGCTTTCTTT	CASSRQGRNTEAFF
many	TRBD1	TRBJ1-1	TRBV20-1	TGCAGTGCTACACAGGGGGCTAACACTGAAGCTTTCTTT	CSATQGANTEAFF
.	.	TRBJ2-3	TRBV7-2	TGTGCCAGCAGCTTAGCTGTGGTCCCAGATACGCAGTATTTT	CASSLAVVPDTQYF
few	.	TRBJ2-3	TRBV6-2/TRBV6-3	TGTGCCAGCAGATCCGTCAGAGGGGCAGATACGCAGTATTTT	CASRSVRGADTQYF
.	.	TRBJ1-4	TRBV4-3	TGCGCCAGCAGCCAAGACACAGTGCCAAGTGAAAAACTGTTTTTT	CASSQDTVPSEKLFF
.	TRBD2	TRBJ2-1	TRBV28	TGTGCCAGCAGTTTTATCGCGGGGGGTATGAATGAGCAGTTCTTC	CASSFIAGGMNEQFF
few	.	TRBJ2-5	TRBV29-1	TGCAGCGTCACGGCCCCGGGGGAGACCCAGTACTTC	CSVTAPGETQYF
few	.	TRBJ2-5	TRBV10-2	TGCGCCAGCAGTGAGCCTTTACAGGGGAGGTCCAGGGAGACCCAGTACTTC	CASSEPLQGRSRETQYF
few	.	TRBJ2-7	TRBV29-1	TGCAGCGTTAAACAGGGTGTCTCCTACGAGCAGTACTTC	CSVKQGVSYEQYF
few	TRBD1	TRBJ1-5	TRBV7-2	TGTGCCAGCAGCTTGGCGGACAGGGATAGCAATCAGCCCCAGCATTTT	CASSLADRDSNQPQHF
.	TRBD2	TRBJ2-3	TRBV2	TGTGCCAGCAGATTCACTTCATCCGGGACTAGAGAGCCGATCAGCGCAGATACGCAGTATTTT	CASRFTSSGTREPISADTQYF
.	TRBD2	TRBJ2-3	TRBV20-1	TGCAGTGCTTTTTATCTAGCGGGCTACACAGATACGCAGTATTTT	CSAFYLAGYTDTQYF
.	.	TRBJ1-5	TRBV7-2	TGTGCCAGCAGCGCCAGGGGCAGGATCAATCAGCCCCAGCATTTT	CASSARGRINQPQHF
.	TRBD2	TRBJ2-5	TRBV19	TGTGCCAGTAGTCTGCGGGGACTAAAAGAGACCCAGTACTTC	CASSLRGLKETQYF
.	TRBD1	TRBJ1-1	TRBV12-3/TRBV12-4	TGTGCCAGCAGCCCCGACAGGGGGCGTAGTGGTCGGAACACTGAAGCTTTCTTT	CASSPDRGRSGRNTEAFF
.	TRBD1	TRBJ1-1	TRBV7-9	TGTGCCAGCAGCGATTCGGACAGGCGGAACACTGAAGCTTTCTTT	CASSDSDRRNTEAFF